This T cell receptor beta chain was found in a study of T cells in Graves' hyperthyroidism and ophthalmopathy. Amplified regions were TCR beta CDR3 sequences from RNA transcripts. First-round RT-PCR of the TCR CDR3 relied on the HTBI primer set. Each CDR3 protein is one row after TCRdb ran MiXCR on the multiplex PCR reads. The sample includes about 640,000 distinct CDR3 sequences, roughly 14% of them seen just once. This clonotype was seen at least ten times. Germline assignment: CDR1 MDHEN and CDR2 SYDVKM. The CDR3 runs to 16 residues. The V gene end was trimmed by 5 bases and the J gene end by 4 bases; junction bases not matched to a gene: 12. Uncontrolled infection, other autoimmune disease, pregnancy or lactation disqualified patients from enrolment. In making diagnoses, clinical symptoms, serum thyroxine and TRAb, thyroid ultrasound and orbital computed tomography were all used. The source of the PBMCs was over 8.5 ml of fresh peripheral blood.

This sequence originates from a woman aged 45 to 65 with Graves' ophthalmopathy. Input material: blood. This rearrangement joins TRBV28 to TRBJ1-2; TRBD1 matches 8 bases. DNA of the CDR3: TGTGCCAGCAGTCCGTGGGACAGGCGGCGGGTCTATGGCTACACCTTC. This sequence encodes CASSPWDRRRVYGYTF.